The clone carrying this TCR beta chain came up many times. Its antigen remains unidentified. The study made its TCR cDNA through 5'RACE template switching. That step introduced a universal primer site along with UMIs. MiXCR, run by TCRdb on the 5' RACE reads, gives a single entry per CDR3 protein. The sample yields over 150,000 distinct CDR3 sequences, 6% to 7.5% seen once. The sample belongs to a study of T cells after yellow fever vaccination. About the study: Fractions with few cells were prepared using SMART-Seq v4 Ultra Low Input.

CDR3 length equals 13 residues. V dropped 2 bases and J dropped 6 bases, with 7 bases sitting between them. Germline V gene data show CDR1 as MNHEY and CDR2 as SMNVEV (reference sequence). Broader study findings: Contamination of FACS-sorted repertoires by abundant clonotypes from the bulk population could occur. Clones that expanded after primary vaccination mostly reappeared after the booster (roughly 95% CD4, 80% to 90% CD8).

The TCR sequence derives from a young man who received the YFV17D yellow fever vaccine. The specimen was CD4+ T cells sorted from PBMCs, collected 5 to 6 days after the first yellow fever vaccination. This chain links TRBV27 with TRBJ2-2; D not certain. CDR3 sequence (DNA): TGTGCCAGCAGTTTACGGCATTCCGGGGAGCTGTTTTTT. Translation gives CASSLRHSGELFF.